One and the same sample provided the 23 T cell receptor beta chains below, sequenced in a study of tumor-infiltrating lymphocytes in primary liver carcinoma. Bulk tissue was left unsorted, and RNA and DNA were co-extracted from roughly 20-30 mg of it. A constant-region primer primed TCR beta cDNA synthesis from 400 to 550 ng of total RNA. Libraries for TCR beta were built through three nested multiplex PCR rounds, which together made up a slightly modified ARM-PCR procedure. The opening two PCR rounds, 10 cycles each, paired TRBV1-TRBV30 forward primers with a C-beta reverse primer. TCRdb passed the multiplex PCR reads through MiXCR, listing each CDR3 protein once. The table shows some 120,000 distinct CDR3 sequences, with around 64% occurring only once. The specimen sequenced was liver tumor tissue from sampling region 3. Subset reported: tumor region T3, left-lateral pole. The receptors derive from a woman aged 60-75 years with primary liver carcinoma and hepatitis B virus infection.

Many counts were recorded for this clonotype. The chain links TRBV10-3 to TRBJ2-3; D is unclear. The germline V and J ends were trimmed by 2 bases and 5 bases, with 14 bases remaining between them. This CDR3 spans 15 amino acids. Germline V gives CDR1 ENHRY, CDR2 SYGVKD. CDR3 loop: CAISETNADGDTQYF. In DNA, the CDR3 is TGTGCCATCAGTGAGACGAACGCCGATGGAGATACGCAGTATTTT.

J is TRBJ1-1 and V is TRBV29-1; D is perhaps TRBD1 (5 bases). With 7 bases removed from V and 8 bases from J, the gap between germline ends came to 20 bases. The germline CDR1 and CDR2 sequences are SQVTM and ANQGSEA. This CDR3 has 13 amino acids. CDR3 loop: CSAHQGLGLEAFF. CDR3 bases: TGCAGCGCCCATCAAGGGTTGGGGCTAGAAGCTTTCTTT.

V is TRBV7-9 and J is TRBJ2-3; the D gene is possibly TRBD2 (6 bases). Trimming stripped 1 base from V and 2 bases from J, with 7 bases between. Germline values: CDR1 SEHNR, CDR2 FQNEAQ (reference sequence). This CDR3 has 14 residues. Here the CDR3 reads CASSLGGDTDTQYF. Here the CDR3 DNA reads TGTGCCAGCAGCTTAGGCGGGGACACAGATACGCAGTATTTT.

This clonotype came up once. The chain couples TRBV28 to TRBJ1-6; D remains ambiguous. Germline CDR1 MDHEN, CDR2 SYDVKM. This CDR3 region has 14 residues. The germline V and J ends were trimmed by 8 bases and 9 bases, with 17 bases remaining between them. Here the CDR3 reads CASSRHRDASPLHF. CDR3 sequence (DNA): TGTGCCAGCTCCAGACATAGGGATGCTTCACCCCTCCACTTT.

This clonotype occurred many times. V is TRBV6-5 and J is TRBJ2-2; 9 bases line up with TRBD2. The CDR3 is 15 residues long. Unmatched junction bases numbered 8, after V lost 5 bases and J lost 7 bases. Germline V CDR1 and CDR2: MNHEY, SVGAGI. CDR3 DNA: TGTGCCAGCAGTGAGGACGCGGGAGGGGGCGGGGAGCTGTTTTTT. Translated: CASSEDAGGGGELFF.

This clonotype was detected many times. The chain joins TRBV7-9 to TRBJ1-4; the match to TRBD1 covers 7 bases. The CDR3 length is 13 residues. CDR1 and CDR2 (germline): SEHNR, FQNEAQ (reference sequence). The J segment lost 8 bases and the V segment lost 5 bases, leaving 5 bases of the junction unmatched. This CDR3 reads CASSPQGKEKLFF. The CDR3 DNA sequence: TGTGCCAGCAGCCCACAGGGGAAGGAAAAACTGTTTTTT.

A word on this clonotype: Just one base apart from a much larger clone, this may be a read error. J is TRBJ2-5 and V is TRBV7-3, with TRBD1 matching 8 bases. The length of the CDR3 is 14 residues. CDR1 SGHTA and CDR2 FQGTGA come from the germline V gene. The CDR3: CDSSQTGAKETQYF. The CDR3 nucleotides read TGTGACAGCAGCCAGACAGGGGCTAAAGAGACCCAGTACTTC.

Note on this clonotype: A junction end diverges from the germline sequence, so it may reflect a read error. J is TRBJ2-1 and V is TRBV6-5; TRBD2 is a possible D gene (5 bases). This CDR3 region has 17 residues. Germline V gene data show CDR1 as MNHEY and CDR2 as SVGAGI. This chain's CDR3 is CASRHLSGSAAYSEQFF. CDR3 in DNA: TGTGCCAGCAGACACTTAAGCGGAAGTGCAGCCTACAGTGAGCAGTTCTTC.

A word on this clonotype: It is likely a read error, because the conserved phenylalanine at the end of the CDR3 is missing. The chain couples TRBV11-2 to TRBJ2-3; D uncertain. Germline lookup yields CDR1 SGHAT and CDR2 FQNNGV. The CDR3 covers 15 residues. CDR3 region: CASSLGNLFTYTQYL. The CDR3 DNA follows: TGCGCCAGCAGCTTAGGCAACTTATTCACATATACGCAGTATCTT.

Worth noting for this clonotype: The junction departs from the called germline gene at one end, perhaps through a read error. The gene calls are TRBV4-1 and TRBJ2-7; D gene unclear. The germline gives CDR1 MGHRA, CDR2 YSYEKL. The length of the CDR3 is 15 residues. The CDR3 DNA follows: TGCGCCAGCAGCCGAGAATGGAAGGAATCCTACGAGCTGTACTTC. Its protein is CASSREWKESYELYF.

V is TRBV11-3 and J is TRBJ2-7; unclear D gene. This CDR3 has 13 amino acids. V lost 8 bases, J lost 6 bases, and 17 bases lay in between. Germline V lookup: CDR1 SGHNT, CDR2 YENEEA. CDR3 protein: CASCLSEVGEQYF. The CDR3 DNA reads as TGTGCCAGCTGCCTGTCCGAGGTTGGCGAGCAGTACTTC.

The table lists this clonotype with many counts. The chain combines TRBV6-1 with TRBJ2-2; a possible D gene is TRBD1 (6 bases). Between the trimmed V and J ends, which lost 7 bases and 1 base, there was a span of 16 bases. CDR3 size: 16 residues. Per the germline V gene, CDR1 is MNHNS and CDR2 is SASEGT. The CDR3 region is CASNSKRTVNTGELFF. In nucleotides, the CDR3 is TGTGCCAGCAACTCAAAGAGGACAGTGAACACCGGGGAGCTGTTTTTT.

The V gene is TRBV2, the J gene TRBJ2-1; D not certain. This CDR3 has 15 amino acids. V lost 2 bases to trimming and J lost 3 bases, with 11 bases between them. Germline CDR1 SNHLY, CDR2 FYNNEI. As DNA, the CDR3 is TGTGCCAGCAGTGAATCGATATCGATCTACAATGAGCAGTTCTTC. This gives the protein CASSESISIYNEQFF.

Notes on this clonotype: A read error is possible here, since a much larger clone lies one base away. The chain recombines TRBV12-3 or TRBV12-4 with TRBJ2-1; 10 nucleotides line up with TRBD2. The CDR3 runs 15 residues. The CDR3 region has the DNA TGTGCCAGAAGTTTAGGGTCTAGCGGGAGCAATGAGCAGTTCTTC. It codes for CARSLGSSGSNEQFF.

About this clonotype: A much larger clone lies a single base off, so this may be a read error. This sequence joins TRBV19 and TRBJ2-3, with TRBD2 as a possible D gene (6 bases). This CDR3 spans 13 amino acids. Germline loops: CDR1 LNHDA, CDR2 SQIVND (reference sequence). In DNA, the CDR3 is TGTGCCAGAAGTAGGGACTCCCTGGATACGCAGTATTTT. Translation: CARSRDSLDTQYF.

With respect to this clonotype: This sequence may be a read error, since a much larger clone differs from it by one base. This sequence joins TRBV29-1 and TRBJ2-4, with no clear D. In germline, CDR1 is SQVTM, CDR2 ANQGSEA. This CDR3 spans 14 amino acids. The CDR3 bases are TGCGGCGTTGGGGTCCAGGCCCCCAAAAACATTCAGTACTTC. Protein sequence: CGVGVQAPKNIQYF.

Concerning this clonotype: Without the conserved terminal phenylalanine or tryptophan, this CDR3 likely stems from a read error. This rearrangement joins TRBV11-2 to TRBJ2-3, with 10 bases matching TRBD1. V was clipped by 9 bases and J by 7 bases; unmatched bases: 19. The germline gives CDR1 SGHAT, CDR2 FQNNGV. The CDR3 totals 17 residues. The CDR3 spells CARSPGQGTGGAYTQYL. The CDR3 region has the DNA TGTGCCAGGAGCCCGGGACAGGGGACGGGAGGGGCATATACGCAGTATTTA.

The table lists this clonotype with a few counts. This chain joins TRBV6-6 and TRBJ2-1, with TRBD2 as a possible D gene (7 bases). Germline V gives CDR1 MNHNY, CDR2 SVGAGI (reference sequence). The CDR3 length is 16 residues. With 6 bases removed from V and 13 bases from J, the gap between germline ends came to 28 bases. The chain's CDR3 is CASSYGLGGYQETQFF. DNA for the CDR3: TGTGCCAGCAGCTACGGACTAGGGGGGTACCAAGAGACCCAGTTCTTC.

This clonotype was counted between two and nine times. The chain is built from TRBV5-1 and TRBJ2-3; possibly TRBD1 for D (6 bases). Germline CDR1 SGHRS, CDR2 YFSETQ. The CDR3 is 15 residues long. V was trimmed by 0 bases and J by 3 bases, leaving 11 bases between them. The CDR3 sequence is CASSLADRETDTQYF. DNA of the CDR3: TGCGCCAGCAGCTTGGCGGACAGAGAAACAGATACGCAGTATTTT.

V is TRBV21-1 and J is TRBJ1-5. TRBV21-1 corresponds to a pseudogene. CDR3 length equals 18 residues. The DNA of the CDR3 is TGTGCCAGCAGCACTACGCTCCTTTTTACTTATAGCAATCAGCCCCAGCATTTT. Amino acids: CASSTTLLFTYSNQPQHF.

As concerns this clonotype: The junction does not match germline at one end; this may be a read error. The rearrangement uses TRBV6-1 and TRBJ2-2; the D is unclear. CDR3 size: 13 residues. Looked up from germline, CDR1 is MNHNS and CDR2 is SASEGT. The CDR3 spells CANSASNAGELFF. Written as DNA, the CDR3 is TGTGCCAACAGTGCCTCGAACGCCGGGGAGCTGTTTTTT.

Points on this clonotype: It may be a read error: a sequence one base away is much more abundant. This sequence joins TRBV5-6 and TRBJ2-3; the D gene is possibly TRBD2 (6 bases). Germline V gene lookup returns CDR1 SGHDT and CDR2 YYEEEE. There are 15 residues in the CDR3. The CDR3 here is CASSAGPTSTDAQYF. For the CDR3, the DNA is TGTGCCAGCAGCGCCGGACCCACTAGCACAGATGCGCAGTATTTT.

As for this clonotype: One end of the junction does not line up with germline, which may come from a read error. The chain links TRBV7-2 to TRBJ2-7, with D perhaps TRBD1 (5 bases). The length of the CDR3 is 14 residues. CDR1 is SGHTA and CDR2 is FQGNSA in the germline V gene. CDR3 DNA sequence: TGTGCCAGGAGCTTGCACCTGGACAAATACGAGCAGTACTTC. It specifies CARSLHLDKYEQYF. The full variable domain, in which reference TRBV7-2 and TRBJ2-7 provide the parts outside the CDR3, is GAGVSQSPSNKVTEKGKDVELRCDPISGHTALYWYRQSLGQGLEFLIYFQGNSAPDKSGLPSDRFSAERTGGSVSTLTIQRTQQEDSAVYLCARSLHLDKYEQYFGPGTRLTVT.